The clone carrying this T cell receptor (beta chain) was recorded a few times. Its antigen is unknown. Other nucleotide sequences from this sample produce the same CDR3. This sample was taken from a study of shared clonotypes between healthy human individuals. Study-level points and caveats: Estimated clonotype richness was generally higher in naive than memory subsets.

Assay execution proceeded at the deep level. It was across several immunoSEQ plates that each subset's genomic DNA was evenly split. Assay used: immunoSEQ multiplex PCR; TCRdb lists only in-frame clones, some missing. Of 2,100,000 or so clones in the sample, more than 90% were seen once. The sample was naive CD4+ T cells sorted from blood. Subset here: CD45RA+ positively selected. The TCR was taken from a man between 18 and 35 years old in good health.

This chain's CDR3 is CASSLEGTSLHEQYF. The CDR3 DNA reads TGCGCCAGCAGCTTGGAAGGGACTAGCCTCCACGAGCAGTACTTC. The gene calls are TRBV5-1 and TRBJ2-7, with 9 bases aligning to TRBD2. This CDR3 contains 15 residues. CDR1 SGHRS and CDR2 YFSETQ come from the germline V gene. The ends lost 0 bases at V and 5 bases at J; junction bases unmatched: 6.